Presented here are 20 T cell receptor beta chains from one specimen sequenced in a study of metastatic and nonmetastatic thyroid tumors. Nobody among the patients had been given any treatment before thyroid surgery. TCRdb re-clonotyped the PCR reads through MiXCR. The sample lists 20,000 to 25,000 clones, roughly 29% occurring once. The sample was blood. Receptors were obtained from a female donor with papillary thyroid cancer or a benign thyroid nodule (not recorded which). Some clones in this sample may be carry-over from other donors' samples.

Ten or more counts support this clone. Other DNA sequences in the sample encode the same CDR3. The chain employs TRBV18 and TRBJ2-3, with 7 bases aligning to TRBD1. This CDR3 region has 14 residues. V was clipped by 3 bases and J by 2 bases; unmatched bases: 2. CDR1 KGHSH and CDR2 LQKENI come from the germline V gene. The CDR3 here is CASSPTGDTDTQYF. The CDR3, as DNA: TGTGCCAGCTCACCCACAGGGGACACAGATACGCAGTATTTT.

In its sample, this clone was seen many times. The V gene is TRBV7-2, the J gene TRBJ2-1; 9 bases fit TRBD2. V shed 5 bases and J 6 bases; nucleotides not matched to a gene: 5. This CDR3 has 14 amino acids. The germline CDR1 and CDR2 sequences are SGHTA and FQGNSA. As DNA, the CDR3 is TGTGCCAGCAGCAGACTAGCGGATCTCAATGAGCAGTTCTTC. This translates into CASSRLADLNEQFF.

This chain links TRBV24-1 with TRBJ2-3; D ambiguous. This CDR3 has 16 amino acids. The V and J ends lost 4 bases and 1 base respectively, with 14 bases between them. Germline V CDR1 and CDR2: KGHDR, SFDVKD. The CDR3 protein is CATSERLGRRTDTQYF. DNA for the CDR3: TGTGCCACCAGTGAACGGTTAGGCCGACGCACAGATACGCAGTATTTT.

This clone ranks as medium-sized (0.01 to 0.1%). The chain has TRBV4-1 and TRBJ2-2; D is undetermined. Deletions cut 0 bases from V and 6 bases from J, with 11 bases between. This CDR3 has 15 residues. The germline V gene encodes CDR1 MGHRA and CDR2 YSYEKL. CDR3 nucleotide sequence: TGCGCCAGCAGCCAAGAGGGTCTAAAGCCCGGGGAGCTGTTTTTT. Its protein is CASSQEGLKPGELFF.

In its sample, this clone ranks as medium-sized (0.01 to 0.1%). The V and J genes are TRBV6-4 and TRBJ2-2, with a weak D call TRBD2 (6 bases). The germline V gene encodes CDR1 MRHNA and CDR2 SNTAGT. V dropped 2 bases and J dropped 0 bases, with 7 bases sitting between them. The CDR3 is 15 residues long. DNA for the CDR3: TGTGCCAGCAGTGACACGGGGGCGAACACCGGGGAGCTGTTTTTT. Translation gives CASSDTGANTGELFF.

The chain combines TRBV5-1 with TRBJ1-1; no clear D gene. CDR1 and CDR2 (germline): SGHRS, YFSETQ. This CDR3 comprises 14 residues. V lost 3 bases, J lost 1 base, and 10 bases lay in between. The CDR3 bases are TGCGCCAGCAGCTGGGGTGCCGCGAACACTGAAGCTTTCTTT. This sequence encodes CASSWGAANTEAFF.

This clone was seen many times. The chain couples TRBV15 to TRBJ1-5; no reliable D call. The length of the CDR3 is 13 residues. V was trimmed by 0 bases and J by 6 bases, leaving 6 bases between them. Germline values: CDR1 LNHNV, CDR2 YYDKDF (reference sequence). This CDR3 is CATSRDWGQPQHF. In nucleotides, the CDR3 is TGTGCCACCAGCAGAGATTGGGGTCAGCCCCAGCATTTT.

By frequency in the sample, this clone is medium-sized. V and J are TRBV11-2 and TRBJ1-1, with a weak D call TRBD1 (6 bases). Per germline, CDR1 SGHAT and CDR2 FQNNGV. The length of the CDR3 is 13 residues. The V and J ends lost 7 bases and 1 base respectively, with 10 bases between them. CDR3 sequence reads: CASNRTANTEAFF. DNA of the CDR3: TGTGCCAGCAATAGGACAGCGAACACTGAAGCTTTCTTT. Based on the CDR3 plus reference TRBV11-2 and TRBJ1-1, the full variable domain is EAGVAQSPRYKIIEKRQSVAFWCNPISGHATLYWYQQILGQGPKLLIQFQNNGVVDDSQLPKDRFSAERLKGVDSTLKIQPAKLEDSAVYLCASNRTANTEAFFGQGTRLTVV.

This clone is deemed medium-sized. The chain links TRBV20-1 to TRBJ2-2; 8 positions agree with TRBD1. The CDR3 is made up of 13 amino acids. The germline gives CDR1 DFQATT, CDR2 SNEGSKA (reference sequence). The V gene end was trimmed by 5 bases and the J gene end by 7 bases; junction bases not matched to a gene: 6. CDR3 DNA: TGCAGTGCTCTCCGACAGGGGTACGGGGAGCTGTTTTTT. This gives the protein CSALRQGYGELFF.

The rearrangement joins TRBV7-9 to TRBJ2-3; TRBD1 agrees at 7 bases. Germline V gene sequence: CDR1 SEHNR, CDR2 FQNEAQ (reference sequence). The junction had 7 bases not matched to a gene; V was cut back by 5 bases and J by 8 bases. There are 13 residues in the CDR3. CDR3 region: CASSPVRQGTQYF. In DNA form, the CDR3 reads TGTGCCAGCAGCCCTGTTCGACAGGGTACGCAGTATTTT.

This clone was counted ten times or more. The chain employs TRBV5-4 and TRBJ2-1; TRBD2 matches at 8 bases. The germline V gene encodes CDR1 SGHNT and CDR2 YYREEE (reference sequence). With 0 bases clipped from V and 9 bases from J, the junction kept 5 bases outside the gene matches. The CDR3 length is 14 residues. The CDR3 spells CASSLDGRVGEQFF. For the CDR3, the DNA is TGTGCCAGCAGCTTGGACGGGAGGGTTGGTGAGCAGTTCTTC.

Regarding this clone: Germline and junction disagree at one end, which may indicate a read error. The rearrangement uses TRBV27 and TRBJ2-2; D unresolved. The CDR3 has 15 amino acids. The germline V gene has CDR1 MNHEY and CDR2 SMNVEV (reference sequence). The CDR3 sequence is CASSERAQNTGELFF. CDR3 in DNA: TGTGCCAGCAGTGAACGGGCGCAGAACACCGGTGAGCTGTTTTTT.

This clone was counted a few times. The chain uses TRBV2 and TRBJ1-2, with a tentative D call TRBD1 (6 bases). Between the trimmed V and J ends, which lost 9 bases and 0 bases, there was a span of 17 bases. Germline V CDR1 and CDR2: SNHLY, FYNNEI. This CDR3 spans 15 amino acids. The CDR3: CASRGTQDSNYGYTF. The CDR3 region has the DNA TGTGCCAGTCGGGGGACACAGGATTCTAACTATGGCTACACCTTC. Variable domain in full (rest from reference TRBV2 and TRBJ1-2): EPEVTQTPSHQVTQMGQEVILRCVPISNHLYFYWYRQILGQKVEFLVSFYNNEISEKSEIFDDQFSVERPDGSNFTLKIRSTKLEDSAMYFCASRGTQDSNYGYTFGSGTRLTVV.

This clone came up a few times. The J gene is TRBJ2-7, the V gene TRBV6-1; D may match TRBD1 or TRBD2 (5 bases each). The CDR3 totals 15 residues. Trimming took 5 bases from V and 2 from J, leaving 16 bases between them. Per the germline V gene, CDR1 is MNHNS and CDR2 is SASEGT. The DNA of the CDR3 is TGTGCCAGCAGTCAGACCACCGGGACCCCCTACGAGCAGTACTTC. Protein product: CASSQTTGTPYEQYF.

This clone is medium-sized (0.01 to 0.1%) by share. In DNA form, the CDR3 reads TGTGCCAGCAGTTCAGGACAGGGGGTCACCGGGGAGCTGTTTTTT. Its translation is CASSSGQGVTGELFF. The V and J genes are TRBV28 and TRBJ2-2, with 10 bases that match TRBD1. CDR1 and CDR2 (germline): MDHEN, SYDVKM. This CDR3 has 15 residues. V trimming: 4 bases; J trimming: 4 bases; junction bases outside the gene matches: 3.

This clone is a singleton in its sample. The chain carries TRBV4-1 and TRBJ2-1; D unresolved. V lost 4 bases to trimming and J lost 2 bases, with 9 bases between them. The length of the CDR3 is 14 residues. Germline V gene lookup returns CDR1 MGHRA and CDR2 YSYEKL. The CDR3 DNA reads as TGCGCCAGCAGCCTGGCTGGAGCCTACAATGAGCAGTTCTTC. It specifies CASSLAGAYNEQFF.

Notes on this clone: The junction does not match germline at one end; this may be a read error. The rearrangement joins TRBV19 to TRBJ1-2; D is uncertain. There are 13 residues in the CDR3. Germline CDR1 is LNHDA and CDR2 is SQIVND (reference sequence). CDR3 sequence: CASRPGKDYGFTF. CDR3 nucleotide sequence: TGTGCCAGTAGACCCGGGAAGGACTATGGCTTCACCTTC.

The chain carries TRBV5-1 and TRBJ2-2, with 9 positions matching TRBD2. V lost 2 bases, J lost 7 bases, and 3 bases stayed unmatched. CDR1 is SGHRS, CDR2 YFSETQ, per germline. The CDR3 runs 14 residues. The DNA of the CDR3 is TGCGCCAGCAGCTTAGCGGGAGGCAGCGGGGAGCTGTTTTTT. Its translation: CASSLAGGSGELFF.

The chain couples TRBV30 to TRBJ1-6; 9 bases map to TRBD1. V shed 3 bases, J shed 9 bases, and the junction held 6 bases outside the gene matches. Germline lookup yields CDR1 GTSNPN and CDR2 SVGIG (reference sequence). This CDR3 has 14 residues. Written as DNA, the CDR3 is TGTGCCTGGAGGGGACAGGGAATCGGTTCACCCCTCCACTTT. This codes for CAWRGQGIGSPLHF. The full variable domain, in which reference TRBV30 and TRBJ1-6 provide the parts outside the CDR3, is SQTIHQWPATLVQPVGSPLSLECTVEGTSNPNLYWYRQAAGRGLQLLFYSVGIGQISSEVPQNLSASRPQDRQFILSSKKLLLSDSGFYLCAWRGQGIGSPLHFGNGTRLTVT.

The V and J genes are TRBV4-1 and TRBJ1-6; no clear D. V was cut by 4 bases and J by 7 bases, with 11 bases left in between. There are 14 residues in the CDR3. Germline CDR1 is MGHRA and CDR2 is YSYEKL. The CDR3 loop reads CASSRNTVNSPLHF. The CDR3 bases are TGCGCCAGCAGCCGAAATACGGTGAATTCACCCCTCCACTTT.